This entry describes one TCR beta chain. Its target is not known. This sample was included in a study of T cell responses to AZD1222 COVID-19 vaccine. Whole-study findings and limits: A reported finding is that nearly half of spike-specific TCRs target unmutated variant regions.

The length of the CDR3 is 14 residues. The V and J ends lost 2 bases and 2 bases respectively, with 7 bases between them. Germline V lookup: CDR1 MDHEN, CDR2 SYDVKM. TCRdb's table, derived via immunoSEQ multiplex PCR, lists solely in-frame clones and lacks some. This sample yields approximately 85,000 clones, of which about 86% are seen a single time; 5.5% to 8% belongs to the top ten. Material: peripheral blood, obtained on day 0 of AZD1222 vaccination. The TCR was taken from an adult in good health. The rearrangement links TRBV28 to TRBJ1-3; D remains ambiguous. CDR3 sequence: CASSLGVPGNTIYF. CDR3 coding DNA: TGTGCCAGCAGTTTAGGAGTACCTGGAAACACCATATATTTT.